These T cell receptor beta chains were read from a single sample in a study of cytomegalovirus exposure and HLA in healthy donors. Clones were read by immunoSEQ multiplex PCR, and TCRdb kept only the in-frame ones, dropping some. The data show approximately 150,000 clones, 60% to 85% seen once. The sample was PBMCs. The receptors derive from a male donor in good health and CMV-seropositive. CDR3s include the opening cysteine and the closing phenylalanine or tryptophan. D genes are given only for firm matches. Size is stated for part of the rows, as once, few or many counts, or as a class when the clone is expanded.

D	V	J	size	CDR3	DNA
-	TRBV6-6	TRBJ2-1	few	CASKSNSYNEQFF	TGTGCCAGCAAGAGCAACTCCTACAATGAGCAGTTCTTC
-	TRBV14	TRBJ2-7	-	CASSQDPRVEGEQYF	TGTGCCAGCAGCCAAGATCCCAGGGTAGAAGGCGAGCAGTACTTC
-	TRBV4-3	TRBJ1-2	-	CASGQGAQRGYTF	TGCGCCAGCGGCCAAGGGGCCCAAAGGGGCTACACCTTC
TRBD1	TRBV18	TRBJ2-7	once	CASSPRQGADYEQYF	TGTGCCAGCTCTCCCAGACAGGGGGCCGACTACGAGCAGTACTTC
TRBD1	TRBV15	TRBJ1-1	-	CATSRKQGANTEAFF	TGTGCCACCAGCAGGAAACAGGGGGCGAACACTGAAGCTTTCTTT
-	TRBV18	TRBJ2-1	-	CASSPRAAGPRDEQFF	TGTGCCAGCTCACCCAGAGCCGCGGGGCCCAGGGATGAGCAGTTCTTC
TRBD1	TRBV2	TRBJ1-1	-	CASRLTGIDGTEAFF	TGTGCCAGCAGATTGACAGGGATCGATGGAACTGAAGCTTTCTTT
-	TRBV5-1	TRBJ2-5	-	CASSLDGRGGETQYF	TGCGCCAGCAGCTTGGATGGTAGGGGTGGGGAGACCCAGTACTTC
-	TRBV4-2	TRBJ2-1	-	CASSQERVEDEQFF	TGTGCCAGCAGCCAAGAACGGGTGGAAGATGAGCAGTTCTTC
-	TRBV9	TRBJ1-2	-	CASSPGGAVNYGYTF	TGTGCCAGCAGCCCCGGCGGGGCAGTTAACTATGGCTACACCTTC
-	TRBV5-1	TRBJ1-2	-	CASSFRSGEYGYTF	TGCGCCAGCAGCTTTCGGTCAGGGGAGTATGGCTACACCTTC
-	TRBV4-2	TRBJ1-5	-	CASSQDRTANQPQHF	TGTGCCAGCAGCCAAGATAGAACAGCAAATCAGCCCCAGCATTTT
-	TRBV7-9	TRBJ1-4	-	CASSRDRSNEKLFF	TGTGCCAGCAGTCGTGACAGGTCTAATGAAAAACTGTTTTTT
-	TRBV4-1	TRBJ1-3	-	CASSKPVSGNTIYF	TGCGCCAGCAGCAAGCCCGTATCTGGAAACACCATATATTTT
TRBD2	TRBV11-1	TRBJ2-2	-	CASSLATLALSNTGELFF	TGTGCCAGCAGCTTAGCGACACTAGCGCTCTCGAACACCGGGGAGCTGTTTTTT
TRBD1	TRBV10-3	TRBJ2-5	-	CAISATGGEQETQYF	TGTGCCATCAGTGCGACAGGGGGGGAACAAGAGACCCAGTACTTC
TRBD2	TRBV13	TRBJ2-3	-	CASSLTETSPTDTQYF	TGTGCCAGCAGCTTAACCGAGACTAGCCCCACAGATACGCAGTATTTT
-	TRBV5-4	TRBJ1-3	-	CASSLDLDSSGNTIYF	TGTGCCAGCAGCTTGGATTTAGACAGTTCTGGAAACACCATATATTTT
-	TRBV5-4	TRBJ1-2	-	CASSLGSGYSYGYTF	TGTGCCAGCAGCTTGGGGTCAGGGTATAGCTATGGCTACACCTTC
TRBD2	TRBV25-1	TRBJ2-5	-	CASSDPRGGQETQYF	TGTGCCAGCAGTGACCCCCGGGGGGGCCAAGAGACCCAGTACTTC
TRBD1	TRBV6-1	TRBJ2-1	-	CASRGTGVYNEQFF	TGTGCCAGCAGGGGGACAGGGGTCTACAATGAGCAGTTCTTC
-	TRBV11-2	TRBJ2-7	-	CASSLPRPYYEQYF	TGTGCCAGCAGCTTACCCAGGCCTTACTACGAGCAGTACTTC
-	TRBV14	TRBJ1-1	once	CASSQDPQEAFF	TGTGCCAGCAGCCAAGACCCCCAGGAAGCTTTCTTT
TRBD2	TRBV4-3	TRBJ2-3	-	CASSPGGGQADTQYF	TGCGCCAGCAGCCCGGGGGGGGGCCAGGCAGATACGCAGTATTTT
TRBD2	TRBV11-1	TRBJ2-5	-	CASSLYTGLVGRETQYF	TGTGCCAGCAGCTTATACACGGGACTAGTAGGCAGAGAGACCCAGTACTTC
TRBD2	TRBV6-6	TRBJ2-5	-	CASSYPSGGQETQYF	TGTGCCAGCAGTTACCCGAGCGGGGGTCAAGAGACCCAGTACTTC
-	TRBV11-3	TRBJ2-5	-	CASSLDRETQYF	TGTGCCAGCAGCTTAGATCGAGAGACCCAGTACTTC
TRBD1	TRBV30	TRBJ1-2	few	CAWSVGTGYGYTF	TGTGCCTGGAGTGTCGGGACAGGCTATGGCTACACCTTC
-	TRBV4-3	TRBJ2-6	-	CASSQDRGSGANVLTF	TGCGCCAGCAGCCAAGATAGGGGCTCTGGGGCCAACGTCCTGACTTTC
TRBD2	TRBV9	TRBJ2-1	-	CASIIYAPGGSNEQFF	TGTGCCAGCATCATCTACGCCCCGGGGGGTAGTAATGAGCAGTTCTTC
TRBD1	TRBV2	TRBJ1-1	-	CASSRTGSNTEAFF	TGTGCCAGCAGTCGGACAGGGTCAAACACTGAAGCTTTCTTT
TRBD2	TRBV7-3	TRBJ2-3	-	CASSPSGGSDTQYF	TGTGCCAGCAGCCCTAGCGGGGGCTCAGATACGCAGTATTTT
-	TRBV5-1	TRBJ2-2	-	CASRLARANTGELFF	TGCGCCAGCAGGCTAGCGCGGGCGAACACCGGGGAGCTGTTTTTT
TRBD1	TRBV2	TRBJ1-2	-	CASSPGQPIYGYTF	TGTGCCAGCAGCCCGGGACAGCCCATTTATGGCTACACCTTC
TRBD1	TRBV5-6	TRBJ2-7	few	CATLEGGQGMHEQYF	TGTGCCACCCTGGAGGGGGGACAGGGTATGCACGAGCAGTACTTC
-	TRBV2	TRBJ1-4	-	CASSTGNRPSVEKLFF	TGTGCCAGCAGTACAGGGAATCGCCCATCGGTTGAAAAACTGTTTTTT
-	TRBV6-5	TRBJ1-6	once	CASSRRQGHNSPLHF	TGTGCCAGCAGTCGGCGACAAGGTCATAATTCACCCCTCCACTTT
-	TRBV2	TRBJ2-5	many	CASRGSGETQYF	TGTGCCAGCAGGGGGAGCGGGGAGACCCAGTACTTC
-	TRBV6-1	TRBJ1-4	few	CAGSTSWGGEKLFF	TGTGCCGGGTCGACGAGTTGGGGAGGGGAAAAACTGTTTTTT
-	TRBV12-5	TRBJ2-7	-	CASGSASLTGEQYF	TGTGCTAGTGGTTCCGCCTCCCTTACGGGCGAGCAGTACTTC
-	TRBV13	TRBJ2-3	-	CATSRTGRGDTQYF	TGTGCCACATCTAGGACAGGGAGGGGAGATACGCAGTATTTT
-	TRBV7-2	TRBJ2-7	-	CASSLGRTTYEQYF	TGTGCCAGCAGCTTGGGACGGACTACCTACGAGCAGTACTTC
TRBD1	TRBV15	TRBJ1-5	few	CATSRQGQSNQPQHF	TGTGCCACCAGCAGACAGGGACAGAGCAATCAGCCCCAGCATTTT
-	TRBV2	TRBJ2-3	-	CASSDPGENTDTQYF	TGTGCCAGCAGTGATCCCGGGGAGAACACAGATACGCAGTATTTT
-	TRBV19	TRBJ1-1	-	CASSIVTGQTEAFF	TGTGCCAGTAGTATAGTCACAGGGCAAACTGAAGCTTTCTTT
-	TRBV14	TRBJ1-1	once	CASSQDMGRGTEAFF	TGTGCCAGCAGCCAAGATATGGGAAGGGGAACTGAAGCTTTCTTT
-	TRBV5-1	TRBJ1-2	few	CASSLTGMLDYTF	TGCGCCAGCAGCTTGACAGGGATGTTAGACTACACCTTC
-	TRBV13	TRBJ2-7	-	CASSFRTAFSYEQYF	TGTGCCAGCAGCTTTCGGACAGCGTTTTCCTACGAGCAGTACTTC
-	TRBV18	TRBJ2-1	few	CASSFLYNEQFF	TGTGCCAGCTCATTCCTGTACAATGAGCAGTTCTTC
TRBD1	TRBV5-6	TRBJ1-2	-	CASRPAGTGGIGYTF	TGTGCCAGCAGACCTGCCGGGACAGGGGGCATTGGCTACACCTTC
-	TRBV7-9	TRBJ2-5	-	CASSWRGREAETQYF	TGTGCCAGCAGCTGGAGGGGGCGCGAGGCAGAGACCCAGTACTTC